A single sample is the source of the 7 T cell receptor beta chains below, sequenced in a study of T cell repertoires in aging, cancer and after chemotherapy. Rearranged V-D-J TRB sequences were amplified with a mixed TRB-A/B primer pool. TCRdb analysed the multiplex PCR reads with MiXCR anew, one entry per CDR3 protein. The sample holds roughly 9,000 distinct CDR3 sequences, about two fifths seen once. Amplification of TCR beta used genomic DNA extracted from peripheral blood. The sequenced sample was blood. The source is a human donor with a solid tumor.

This clonotype has just a few counts. The chain couples TRBV11-3 to TRBJ1-1, with TRBD1 matching over 8 bases. The CDR3 consists of 16 residues. Looked up from germline, CDR1 is SGHNT and CDR2 is YENEEA. The J segment lost 1 base and the V segment lost 3 bases, leaving 7 bases of the junction unmatched. CDR3 amino acids: CASSFLRGRQNTEAFF. As DNA, the CDR3 is TGTGCCAGCAGCTTTCTCAGGGGGCGGCAGAACACTGAAGCTTTCTTT.

This chain uses TRBV27 with TRBJ1-1, with 8 nucleotides matching TRBD1. Germline CDR1 reads MNHEY; CDR2 reads SMNVEV (reference sequence). The CDR3 has 16 residues. Germline trimming cut 4 bases from V and 7 bases from J; bases unmatched to any gene: 14. Here the CDR3 DNA reads TGTGCCAGCAGTTCCACACAGGGGTCTGGACAGGGTGAAGCTTTCTTT. Translating it yields CASSSTQGSGQGEAFF.

This sequence joins TRBV11-3 and TRBJ2-1, with D possibly TRBD2 on 5 matching bases. The CDR3 runs to 15 residues. CDR1 and CDR2 from the germline V gene are SGHNT and YENEEA. Trimming left V 5 bases short and J 0 bases short, with 11 bases between. DNA for the CDR3: TGTGCCAGCAGCCCAACTCGGGACTCCTACAATGAGCAGTTCTTC. Amino acids: CASSPTRDSYNEQFF.

The gene calls are TRBV20-1 and TRBJ1-2; TRBD1 matches at 8 bases. CDR1 and CDR2 from the germline V gene are DFQATT and SNEGSKA (reference sequence). This CDR3 contains 14 residues. Trimming removed 0 bases from V and 8 bases from J; junction bases left unmatched: 8. The CDR3 region is CSARENQGAGGYTF. DNA of the CDR3: TGCAGTGCTAGAGAGAACCAGGGGGCTGGGGGCTACACCTTC.

The chain uses TRBV19 and TRBJ1-6; TRBD1 matches at 8 bases. The CDR3 is 13 amino acids. Germline V gives CDR1 LNHDA, CDR2 SQIVND (reference sequence). V lost 10 bases, J lost 8 bases, and 7 bases stayed unmatched. CDR3 sequence reads: CATMDRVDSPLHF. Here the CDR3 DNA reads TGTGCCACTATGGACAGGGTAGATTCACCCCTCCACTTT.

As to this clonotype: A much larger clone differs from this one at a single base, so this may be a read error. The chain is built from TRBV11-3 and TRBJ2-3, with TRBD2 identical over 7 bases. V gave up 5 bases and J gave up 4 bases; unmatched junction bases: 12. Germline-derived CDR1 and CDR2 are SGHNT and YENEEA. The CDR3 sequence is 16 residues long. DNA of the CDR3: TGTGCCAGCAGCCTGAGCGGGGAGGGGAGAGCAGATACGCAGTATTTT. Protein: CASSLSGEGRADTQYF.

This clonotype was observed a few times. This sequence joins TRBV18 and TRBJ1-1; maybe TRBD1 (6 bases). Between the trimmed V and J ends, which lost 5 bases and 5 bases, there was a span of 15 bases. This CDR3 comprises 14 residues. Germline V gene sequence: CDR1 KGHSH, CDR2 LQKENI. CDR3 sequence (DNA): TGTGCCAGCTCAGCAAAGGGGGTAATGACTGAAGCTTTCTTT. Translation: CASSAKGVMTEAFF.